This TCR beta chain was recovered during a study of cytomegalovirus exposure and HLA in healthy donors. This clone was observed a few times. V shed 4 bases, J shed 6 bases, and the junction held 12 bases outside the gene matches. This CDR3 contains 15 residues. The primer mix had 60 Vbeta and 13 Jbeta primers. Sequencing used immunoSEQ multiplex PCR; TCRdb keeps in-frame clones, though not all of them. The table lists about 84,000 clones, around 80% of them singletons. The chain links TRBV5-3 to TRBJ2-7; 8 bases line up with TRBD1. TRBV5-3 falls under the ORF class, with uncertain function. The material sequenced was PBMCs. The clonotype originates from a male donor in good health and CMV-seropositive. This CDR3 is CARSPHRGNLGEQYF. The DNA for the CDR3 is TGTGCCAGAAGCCCCCACAGGGGGAATCTGGGCGAGCAGTACTTC.